The present T cell receptor (beta chain) was sequenced within a study of T cells after yellow fever vaccination. Regarding the study as a whole: Researchers report a weaker secondary response that nonetheless peaked faster, day 5 versus 15. Across the CD4 and CD8 compartments, a small share of clonotypes was present in both.

In its sample, this clonotype was seen a few times. The target antigen is unknown. The CDR3 is made up of 13 amino acids. With 6 bases removed from V and 3 bases from J, the gap between germline ends came to 11 bases. TCR cDNA was made by 5'RACE template switching, adding a universal primer site and UMIs. TCRdb ran MiXCR on the 5' RACE reads and lists one entry per CDR3 protein. The table lists a few hundred thousand distinct CDR3 sequences, approximately 8% of them singletons. This clonotype was sampled from a man between 18 and 29 years old who received the YFV17D yellow fever vaccine. Source: PBMCs, taken around 45 days after the first yellow fever vaccination. The V and J genes are TRBV12-3 or TRBV12-4 and TRBJ1-1, with D unclear. CDR3 protein: CASSLGVYTEAFF. The CDR3 DNA follows: TGTGCCAGCAGCCTCGGGGTTTACACTGAAGCTTTCTTT.